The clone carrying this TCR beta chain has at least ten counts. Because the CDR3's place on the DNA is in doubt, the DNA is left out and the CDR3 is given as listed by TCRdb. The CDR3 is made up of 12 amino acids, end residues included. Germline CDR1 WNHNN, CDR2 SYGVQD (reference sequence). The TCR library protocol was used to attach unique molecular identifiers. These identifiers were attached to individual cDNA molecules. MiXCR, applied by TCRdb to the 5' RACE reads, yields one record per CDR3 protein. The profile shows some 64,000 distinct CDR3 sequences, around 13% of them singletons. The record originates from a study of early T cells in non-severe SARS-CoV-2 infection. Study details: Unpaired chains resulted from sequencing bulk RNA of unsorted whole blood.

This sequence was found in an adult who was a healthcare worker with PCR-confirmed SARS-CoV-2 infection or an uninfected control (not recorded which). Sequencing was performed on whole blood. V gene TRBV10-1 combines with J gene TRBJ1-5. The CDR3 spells CAGYLCNQPQHF.